The 3 T cell receptor beta chains below were found in one sample sequenced in a study of shared clonotypes between healthy human individuals. Using immunoSEQ multiplex PCR, the repertoire was profiled, and TCRdb retains in-frame clones only, with some absent. The sample yields about 2 million clones, roughly 94% seen once. Material: naive CD4+ T cells sorted from blood. Documented subset: CD45RA+ positively selected. All receptors derive from a man in his late teens or twenties in good health.

The rearrangement links TRBV7-8 to TRBJ2-7; 11 bases are shared with TRBD2. CDR1 and CDR2 from the germline V gene are SGHVS and FQNEAQ. J gave up 2 bases and V 1 base, and 10 bases lay outside the gene matches. This CDR3 spans 18 amino acids. CDR3: CASSLVPSGRTHPYEQYF. Here the CDR3 DNA reads TGTGCCAGCAGCTTAGTGCCTAGCGGGAGGACCCACCCCTACGAGCAGTACTTC. Complete variable domain (other parts from reference TRBV7-8 and TRBJ2-7): GAGVSQSPRYKVAKRGQDVALRCDPISGHVSLFWYQQALGQGPEFLTYFQNEAQLDKSGLPSDRFFAERPEGSVSTLKIQRTQQEDSAVYLCASSLVPSGRTHPYEQYFGPGTRLTVT.

V and J are TRBV7-9 and TRBJ1-5; TRBD1 matches 10 bases. The CDR3 runs 16 residues. Germline-derived CDR1 and CDR2 are SEHNR and FQNEAQ (reference sequence). Trimming removed 4 bases from V and 0 bases from J; junction bases left unmatched: 3. This chain's CDR3 is CASSWGTGDSNQPQHF. In DNA form, the CDR3 reads TGTGCCAGCAGCTGGGGGACAGGGGATAGCAATCAGCCCCAGCATTTT.

The V gene is TRBV7-9, the J gene TRBJ1-2, with D tentatively TRBD1 (5 bases). The CDR3 runs 13 residues. The ends were cut back, 5 bases at V and 7 bases at J, with 14 bases in the middle. CDR1 and CDR2 (germline): SEHNR, FQNEAQ (reference sequence). In DNA, the CDR3 is TGTGCCAGCAGCCGAGGGCAGGGTAGTGGCTACACCTTC. Its protein is CASSRGQGSGYTF.